These T cell receptor beta chains were read from a single sample in a study of identical twins. TCRdb ran MiXCR on the 5' RACE reads and lists one entry per CDR3 protein. This sample has 1.5 million to 2 million distinct CDR3 sequences; around 29% occur once, and the top ten carry 0.25% to 0.3%. The sample consisted of cord blood. The source of these receptors is a newborn girl in good health. Both conserved end residues are part of each CDR3. D genes are given only for firm matches. Some rows have no size entry. The others give once, few or many, or a class for an expanded clone.

cdr3_nt,cdr3_aa,d_call,j_call,clone_size,v_call
TGTGCCAGCTCACCCCAGGGGGGGACCTACGAGCAGTACTTC,CASSPQGGTYEQYF,NA,TRBJ2-7,NA,TRBV18
TGTGCCAGCAGCTTGACCTTAGCAGGGATTGGCTTCAATGAGCAGTTCTTC,CASSLTLAGIGFNEQFF,NA,TRBJ2-1,NA,TRBV7-9
TGCGCCAGCACCCGGAGGGGTTCCTACAATGAGCAGTTCTTC,CASTRRGSYNEQFF,NA,TRBJ2-1,NA,TRBV5-1
TGTGCCAGCTCCACGGGACCGACGAACACTGAAGCTTTCTTT,CASSTGPTNTEAFF,NA,TRBJ1-1,NA,TRBV18
TGTGCCAGTAGTATTCGGGGACAGGGCTATGGCTACACCTTC,CASSIRGQGYGYTF,TRBD1,TRBJ1-2,NA,TRBV19
TGTGCCAGCAGACTAAGGGTGAACACTGAAGCTTTCTTT,CASRLRVNTEAFF,NA,TRBJ1-1,few,TRBV6-1
TGTGCCAGCAGTTTAGGAGCGGATCGGGGTGATACGCAGTATTTT,CASSLGADRGDTQYF,NA,TRBJ2-3,NA,TRBV12-3/TRBV12-4
TGTGCCAGCAGTTTAAGGGTAGCGGGACGCACAGATACGCAGTATTTT,CASSLRVAGRTDTQYF,TRBD2,TRBJ2-3,few,TRBV27
TGTGCCAGCAGGACAAACACCGGGGAGCTGTTTTTT,CASRTNTGELFF,NA,TRBJ2-2,many,TRBV28
TGCAGCGTTAGGACTTCCCCGAGAGAGACCCAGTACTTC,CSVRTSPRETQYF,NA,TRBJ2-5,many,TRBV29-1